The T cell receptor beta chain described here comes from a study of PD-1 blockade in mismatch repair-deficient tumors. The overall study: Enrolled about 2012-2016, patients had progressing, pretreated mismatch repair-deficient cancers of over nine types.

TCR sequencing covered a few patients who responded to pembrolizumab. On this clone itself: Its target is not known.

Findings of the study overall: Rapid post-treatment expansion, then contraction, generally preceding radiologic response, marked tumor-resident clones.

The repertoire was sequenced with immunoSEQ multiplex PCR; TCRdb's copy has only in-frame clones and lacks some. The sample lists 100,000 to 150,000 clones, more than 70% occurring once. This CDR3 region has 15 residues. Between the trimmed V and J ends, which lost 3 bases and 0 bases, there was a span of 14 bases. CDR1 GTSNPN and CDR2 SVGIG come from the germline V gene (reference sequence). This clonotype was sampled from an adult with mismatch repair-deficient cancer. The chain has TRBV30 and TRBJ1-2; D call uncertain. The specimen was peripheral blood, collected 72 weeks after starting pembrolizumab. CDR3 DNA: TGTGCCTGGAGGGAGGTAACTCTAGCTAACTATGGCTACACCTTC. Encoded protein: CAWREVTLANYGYTF. Full variable domain (missing parts from reference TRBV30 and TRBJ1-2): SQTIHQWPATLVQPVGSPLSLECTVEGTSNPNLYWYRQAAGRGLQLLFYSVGIGQISSEVPQNLSASRPQDRQFILSSKKLLLSDSGFYLCAWREVTLANYGYTFGSGTRLTVV.